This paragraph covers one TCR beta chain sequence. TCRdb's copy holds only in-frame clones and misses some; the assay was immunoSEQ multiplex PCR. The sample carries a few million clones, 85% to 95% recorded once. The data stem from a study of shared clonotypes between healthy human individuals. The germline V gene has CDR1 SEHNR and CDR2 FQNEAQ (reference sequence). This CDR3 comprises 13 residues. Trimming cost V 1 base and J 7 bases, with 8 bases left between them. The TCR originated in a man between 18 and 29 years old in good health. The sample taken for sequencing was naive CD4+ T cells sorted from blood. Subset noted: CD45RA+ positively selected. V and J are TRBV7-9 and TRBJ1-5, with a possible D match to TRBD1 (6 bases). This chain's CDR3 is CASSLEGVQPQHF. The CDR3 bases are TGTGCCAGCAGCTTAGAGGGGGTCCAGCCCCAGCATTTT.